A single sample gave rise to the 14 T cell receptor beta chains below, sequenced in a study of blood T cell repertoires in COVID-19. Using immunoSEQ multiplex PCR, the repertoire was profiled, and TCRdb retains in-frame clones only, with some absent. Among hundreds of thousands of clones listed, around nine tenths were seen once. Material for sequencing was peripheral blood. These receptors were taken from a woman younger than 30 who had recovered from COVID-19.

CDR3: CASSNRTAYNSPLHF. DNA of the CDR3: TGTGCCAGCAGCAACCGGACAGCTTATAATTCACCCCTCCACTTT. V is TRBV5-8 and J is TRBJ1-6; tentatively, D is TRBD1 (6 bases). This CDR3 region has 15 residues. V lost 4 bases to trimming and J lost 4 bases, with 12 bases between them. Germline-derived CDR1 and CDR2 are SGHTS and YDEGEE.

This clone appeared a single time. The chain carries TRBV4-3 and TRBJ1-2; D not certain. CDR1 and CDR2 (germline): LGHNA, YSLEER. The ends were cut back, 4 bases at V and 2 bases at J, with 17 bases in the middle. This CDR3 contains 16 residues. DNA for the CDR3: TGCGCCAGCAGCCCAGAGGGCGGTACGGGAAACTATGGCTACACCTTC. This gives the protein CASSPEGGTGNYGYTF.

The rearrangement uses TRBV29-1 and TRBJ1-1; weak D call: TRBD1 (5 bases). The ends were cut back, 6 bases at V and 0 bases at J, with 11 bases in the middle. The length of the CDR3 is 13 residues. Germline V gene sequence: CDR1 SQVTM, CDR2 ANQGSEA. This CDR3 reads CSVLGLMNTEAFF. In nucleotides, the CDR3 is TGCAGCGTCCTGGGACTGATGAACACTGAAGCTTTCTTT.

J is TRBJ2-3 and V is TRBV15; 9 bases fit TRBD2. After removal of 4 bases from V and 2 bases from J, the junction contained 7 bases not matched to a gene. This CDR3 is 16 amino acids long. Germline CDR1 and CDR2: LNHNV and YYDKDF (reference sequence). This chain's CDR3 is CATSTRTSAYTDTQYF. DNA of the CDR3: TGTGCCACCAGCACGAGGACTAGCGCCTACACAGATACGCAGTATTTT.

V gene TRBV11-2 combines with J gene TRBJ1-1, with D possibly TRBD1 on 6 matching bases. V was trimmed by 2 bases and J by 10 bases, leaving 23 bases between them. Germline CDR1 reads SGHAT; CDR2 reads FQNNGV. The CDR3 spans 16 residues. CDR3: CASSLSLSGAELGAFF. Here the CDR3 DNA reads TGTGCCAGCAGCTTATCTTTGTCAGGGGCCGAATTGGGAGCTTTCTTT.

This clone was recorded a few times. This chain connects TRBV15 to TRBJ1-1; 7 bases map to TRBD1. The CDR3 is 14 residues long. The ends lost 5 bases at V and 1 base at J; junction bases unmatched: 4. Per germline, CDR1 LNHNV and CDR2 YYDKDF (reference sequence). The CDR3 spells CATSQHRGNTEAFF. In nucleotides, the CDR3 is TGTGCCACCAGCCAGCACAGGGGGAACACTGAAGCTTTCTTT.

The J gene is TRBJ2-1, the V gene TRBV10-3; TRBD2 aligns across 9 bases. Germline V lookup: CDR1 ENHRY, CDR2 SYGVKD. This CDR3 spans 16 amino acids. Trimming at V came to 0 bases and at J to 4 bases, leaving 4 bases not matched to a gene. The CDR3 sequence is CAISESLAGNYNEQFF. The DNA for the CDR3 is TGTGCCATCAGTGAGTCACTAGCGGGCAATTACAATGAGCAGTTCTTC.

V usage is TRBV9 and J usage is TRBJ1-4; D gene unclear. The CDR3 has 16 residues. Trimming pared 4 bases from V and 8 bases from J, leaving 21 bases between. The germline CDR1 and CDR2 sequences are SGDLS and YYNGEE. The CDR3 DNA is TGTGCCAGCAGCCCAGGAAAGGAGGGATTTGGAGAAAAACTGTTTTTT. Protein product: CASSPGKEGFGEKLFF. Full variable domain (missing parts from reference TRBV9 and TRBJ1-4): DSGVTQTPKHLITATGQRVTLRCSPRSGDLSVYWYQQSLDQGLQFLIQYYNGEERAKGNILERFSAQQFPDLHSELNLSSLELGDSALYFCASSPGKEGFGEKLFFGSGTQLSVL.

The J gene is TRBJ2-5, the V gene TRBV4-2; D remains ambiguous. Trimming stripped 4 bases from V and 7 bases from J, with 16 bases between. This CDR3 is 14 amino acids long. CDR1 is LGHNA, CDR2 YNFKEQ, per germline. The CDR3 bases are TGTGCCAGCAGCCCGGTTATAGCCGAAGCGACCCAGTACTTC. It is translated as CASSPVIAEATQYF.

The V call is TRBV9, the J call TRBJ1-5; D is undetermined. V was clipped by 4 bases and J by 7 bases, with 15 bases between them. The CDR3 covers 14 residues. Germline V CDR1 and CDR2: SGDLS, YYNGEE. The CDR3 loop is CASSPSGSGQPQHF. CDR3 sequence (DNA): TGTGCCAGCAGCCCCTCAGGCTCGGGGCAGCCCCAGCATTTT.

This chain links TRBV7-9 with TRBJ1-5; D is perhaps TRBD1 (6 bases). This CDR3 is 15 amino acids long. Trimming took off 6 bases at V and 6 bases at J, with 18 bases between the two ends. From germline, CDR1 is SEHNR and CDR2 FQNEAQ (reference sequence). CDR3 region: CASSPAGGGGQPQHF. As DNA, the CDR3 is TGTGCCAGCAGTCCAGCCGGGGGGGGCGGTCAGCCCCAGCATTTT.

The V gene is TRBV29-1, the J gene TRBJ1-1, with TRBD1 as a possible D gene (5 bases). Germline CDR1 SQVTM, CDR2 ANQGSEA. The CDR3 has 13 residues. Trimming stripped 0 bases from V and 12 bases from J, with 17 bases between. CDR3 region: CSVEEGSGVAPFF. The CDR3 bases are TGCAGCGTTGAAGAGGGATCGGGGGTCGCGCCTTTCTTT.

The chain links TRBV9 to TRBJ2-3; D not certain. Trimming took 0 bases from V and 0 from J, leaving 8 bases between them. The CDR3 totals 15 residues. Germline-derived CDR1 and CDR2 are SGDLS and YYNGEE. The CDR3 protein is CASSVGHSSTDTQYF. For the CDR3, the DNA is TGTGCCAGCAGCGTAGGACACTCCAGCACAGATACGCAGTATTTT.

The rearrangement joins TRBV23-1 to TRBJ2-7; a possible D gene is TRBD2 (7 bases). TRBV23-1 is treated as an ORF (open reading frame) with a function not yet certain. The V end lost 0 bases, the J end lost 5 bases, and 8 bases lay between the germline ends. The CDR3 runs 13 residues. Here the CDR3 DNA reads TGCGCCAGCAGTCAATCGGGGGGGCACGAGCAGTACTTC. Translating gives CASSQSGGHEQYF.